This T cell receptor beta chain was retrieved from a study of T cells in tuberculosis. In the study overall: A South African cohort included IGRA-negative adolescents, latently infected IGRA-positive adolescents and adults with active tuberculosis. Study-level results: Shorter CDR3-alpha in active tuberculosis partly drove smaller distances.

A note on this clone: The antigen remains undetermined.

This table comes from immunoSEQ multiplex PCR, and its TCRdb copy is limited to in-frame clones, with some not included. The repertoire consists of fewer than 55,000 clones, with around 96% occurring once and the leading ten covering over 6.5%. Trimming left V 4 bases short and J 1 base short, with 10 bases between. This CDR3 comprises 13 residues. Germline loops: CDR1 GTSNPN, CDR2 SVGIG (reference sequence). The sequenced sample was PBMCs. The clonotype was recovered from a donor aged 10-29 years with latent tuberculosis or without tuberculosis infection. The rearrangement joins TRBV30 to TRBJ1-1; tentative D call: TRBD1 (6 bases). The CDR3 DNA sequence: TGTGCCTGGACGTGGACAGCGAACACTGAAGCTTTCTTT. This translates into CAWTWTANTEAFF.